The 29 T cell receptor beta chains listed next were all sequenced from one sample in a study of cytomegalovirus exposure and HLA in healthy donors. Primers: 60 Vbeta forward and 13 Jbeta reverse. Profiled with immunoSEQ multiplex PCR; TCRdb holds only in-frame clones, not every one. The repertoire consists of 95,000 to 100,000 clones, with approximately 78% occurring once and the leading ten covering 0.6% to 0.95%. The sequencing sample was made of PBMCs. Every receptor here comes from a woman aged 55-69 years in good health and CMV-seronegative.

This chain joins TRBV13 and TRBJ2-1; weak D call: TRBD2 (5 bases). Trimming removed 5 bases at V and 8 bases at J, with 10 bases between. Germline CDR1 reads PRHDT; CDR2 reads FYEKMQ (reference sequence). There are 12 residues in the CDR3. The CDR3 nucleotides read TGTGCCAGCAGCCCAGAGGGCGATGAGCAGTTCTTC. Protein: CASSPEGDEQFF.

The chain has TRBV19 and TRBJ2-7; D is ambiguous. V was cut by 6 bases and J by 0 bases, with 12 bases left in between. Germline values: CDR1 LNHDA, CDR2 SQIVND (reference sequence). The CDR3 loop spans 14 amino acids. CDR3 sequence: CASSPPGFSYEQYF. In nucleotides, the CDR3 is TGTGCCAGTAGCCCCCCCGGGTTCTCCTACGAGCAGTACTTC.

This chain uses TRBV6-4 with TRBJ2-3, with 12 bases aligning to TRBD2. This CDR3 contains 18 residues. Germline-derived CDR1 and CDR2 are MRHNA and SNTAGT. Trimming removed 0 bases from V and 5 bases from J; junction bases left unmatched: 9. CDR3 nucleotide sequence: TGTGCCAGCAGTGACTCGGCTCTAGCGGGAGGGCGGAGAGATACGCAGTATTTT. Translated: CASSDSALAGGRRDTQYF.

The chain links TRBV5-1 to TRBJ1-1; TRBD1 matches at 9 bases. CDR1 is SGHRS, CDR2 YFSETQ, per germline. Trimming took 4 bases from V and 4 from J; bases not matched to a gene: 5. CDR3 size: 14 residues. The CDR3, as DNA: TGCGCCAGCAGCCGACTGACAGGGGGCACTGAAGCTTTCTTT. Amino acid sequence: CASSRLTGGTEAFF. Full variable domain (outside the CDR3, taken from reference TRBV5-1 and TRBJ1-1): KAGVTQTPRYLIKTRGQQVTLSCSPISGHRSVSWYQQTPGQGLQFLFEYFSETQRNKGNFPGRFSGRQFSNSRSEMNVSTLELGDSALYLCASSRLTGGTEAFFGQGTRLTVV.

This sequence joins TRBV27 and TRBJ2-2; TRBD1 agrees at 12 bases. Germline assignment: CDR1 MNHEY and CDR2 SMNVEV (reference sequence). This CDR3 comprises 17 residues. V lost 2 bases, J lost 6 bases, and 7 bases stayed unmatched. The CDR3 loop reads CASSLHWGQGASGELFF. The DNA for the CDR3 is TGTGCCAGCAGTTTACATTGGGGACAGGGGGCATCCGGGGAGCTGTTTTTT.

The gene calls are TRBV2 and TRBJ1-1; weak D call: TRBD1 (5 bases). V lost 3 bases and J lost 6, with 20 bases in between. The CDR3 totals 16 residues. Per the germline V gene, CDR1 is SNHLY and CDR2 is FYNNEI. CDR3: CASSDSRTGLSAEAFF. The CDR3 DNA sequence: TGTGCCAGCAGTGATTCTCGAACAGGCCTGTCGGCTGAAGCTTTCTTT.

This clone has more than one count but fewer than ten. The rearrangement joins TRBV19 to TRBJ2-3, with 10 bases matching TRBD1. Germline V lookup: CDR1 LNHDA, CDR2 SQIVND (reference sequence). The CDR3 length is 15 residues. J gave up 3 bases and V 4 bases, and 4 bases lay outside the gene matches. CDR3 sequence: CASSTLGQGTDTQYF. Here the CDR3 DNA reads TGTGCCAGTAGTACTTTGGGACAGGGGACAGATACGCAGTATTTT.

This chain connects TRBV2 to TRBJ1-3, with D possibly being TRBD1 (5 bases). Germline CDR1 is SNHLY and CDR2 is FYNNEI. Deletions cut 5 bases from V and 0 bases from J, with 11 bases between. The CDR3 sequence is 15 residues long. CDR3 sequence (DNA): TGTGCCAGCAGTCCCGACAGAAGCTCTGGAAACACCATATATTTT. It is translated as CASSPDRSSGNTIYF.

This clone was found a few times. This chain links TRBV7-2 with TRBJ1-5, with D possibly TRBD1 on 5 matching bases. CDR3 size: 13 residues. CDR1 is SGHTA, CDR2 FQGNSA, per germline. Trimming cost V 5 bases and J 3 bases, with 8 bases left between them. CDR3 DNA: TGTGCCAGCAGCGAAGGGGCCAATCAGCCCCAGCATTTT. Its translation is CASSEGANQPQHF. The full variable domain, with the rest looked up from reference TRBV7-2 and TRBJ1-5, is GAGVSQSPSNKVTEKGKDVELRCDPISGHTALYWYRQSLGQGLEFLIYFQGNSAPDKSGLPSDRFSAERTGGSVSTLTIQRTQQEDSAVYLCASSEGANQPQHFGDGTRLSIL.

This rearrangement joins TRBV30 to TRBJ2-7; a possible D gene is TRBD1 (5 bases). V was clipped by 2 bases and J by 2 bases, with 10 bases between them. The V gene's germline CDR1 is GTSNPN and CDR2 SVGIG (reference sequence). The CDR3 covers 13 residues. CDR3 residues: CAWSLMDTYEQYF. The CDR3 region has the DNA TGTGCCTGGAGTTTGATGGACACCTACGAGCAGTACTTC.

J is TRBJ2-1 and V is TRBV30, with D perhaps matching TRBD2 (6 bases). Trimming took off 3 bases at V and 8 bases at J, with 8 bases between the two ends. Germline V gene data show CDR1 as GTSNPN and CDR2 as SVGIG (reference sequence). This CDR3 contains 11 residues. CDR3 amino acids: CAWRGGDEQFF. In nucleotides, the CDR3 is TGTGCCTGGAGAGGAGGGGATGAGCAGTTCTTC.

V gene TRBV27 combines with J gene TRBJ2-7, with D tentatively TRBD1 (5 bases). Per the germline V gene, CDR1 is MNHEY and CDR2 is SMNVEV (reference sequence). CDR3 length: 15 amino acids. V was clipped by 1 base and J by 0 bases, with 10 bases between them. The CDR3 DNA is TGTGCCAGCAGTTTATTCCCCAGGGACTCCTACGAGCAGTACTTC. This translates into CASSLFPRDSYEQYF.

The CDR3 here is CASSIDRGIGYGYTF. Here the CDR3 DNA reads TGTGCCAGTAGTATAGATCGGGGGATCGGCTATGGCTACACCTTC. This sequence joins TRBV19 and TRBJ1-2, with D perhaps matching TRBD1 (5 bases). This CDR3 has 15 residues. The V and J ends lost 0 bases and 4 bases respectively, with 12 bases between them. Looked up from germline, CDR1 is LNHDA and CDR2 is SQIVND (reference sequence). Looking up the rest from reference TRBV19 and TRBJ1-2 gives the full variable domain: DGGITQSPKYLFRKEGQNVTLSCEQNLNHDAMYWYRQDPGQGLRLIYYSQIVNDFQKGDIAEGYSVSREKKESFPLTVTSAQKNPTAFYLCASSIDRGIGYGYTFGSGTRLTVV.

The V and J genes are TRBV11-2 and TRBJ2-7; 10 bases match TRBD1. V was pared by 5 bases and J by 9 bases, with 10 bases of the junction left unmatched. Germline V gene data show CDR1 as SGHAT and CDR2 as FQNNGV. The CDR3 is 14 amino acids. The CDR3 sequence: CASSPRQGADGQYF. In DNA, the CDR3 is TGTGCCAGCAGCCCGAGACAGGGGGCCGACGGGCAGTACTTC. The variable domain in full, with the rest retrieved from reference TRBV11-2 and TRBJ2-7, is EAGVAQSPRYKIIEKRQSVAFWCNPISGHATLYWYQQILGQGPKLLIQFQNNGVVDDSQLPKDRFSAERLKGVDSTLKIQPAKLEDSAVYLCASSPRQGADGQYFGPGTRLTVT.

DNA for the CDR3: TGTGCCAGCAGCTCGGGGACAGGGGATAACACTGAAGCTTTCTTT. This translates into CASSSGTGDNTEAFF. The J gene is TRBJ1-1, the V gene TRBV9, with 10 bases lining up with TRBD1. Germline lookup yields CDR1 SGDLS and CDR2 YYNGEE. This CDR3 comprises 15 residues. Losses at the gene ends were 4 bases for V and 2 bases for J; bases not matched to a gene: 5.

The V gene is TRBV6-6, the J gene TRBJ2-5, with D perhaps matching TRBD1 (6 bases). Germline V gives CDR1 MNHNY, CDR2 SVGAGI (reference sequence). The CDR3 loop spans 15 amino acids. V lost 6 bases, J lost 1 base, and 15 bases lay in between. The CDR3 coding sequence is TGTGCCAGCAGCACCCAGGGGACCCTCCAAGAGACCCAGTACTTC. As protein: CASSTQGTLQETQYF.

V usage is TRBV12-2 and J usage is TRBJ2-6; the table assigns TRBD1, which was not confirmed against the DNA. TRBV12-2 is given as a pseudogene. The CDR3 is 16 amino acids. CDR3 sequence (DNA): TGTGCAAGTCGCTTAGTAGGGGGTTCTGGGGCCAACGTCCTGACTTTC. It codes for CASRLVGGSGANVLTF.

The V call is TRBV19, the J call TRBJ2-2, with a tentative D call TRBD2 (5 bases). The CDR3 runs to 15 residues. V was trimmed by 1 base and J by 3 bases, leaving 9 bases between them. From germline, CDR1 is LNHDA and CDR2 SQIVND (reference sequence). As DNA, the CDR3 is TGTGCCAGTAGTATAGGCCGGGATTACACCGGGGAGCTGTTTTTT. It yields the protein CASSIGRDYTGELFF.

The genes are TRBV23-1 and TRBJ2-6; D is possibly TRBD1 (5 bases). Being an ORF, TRBV23-1 has a function that is uncertain. This CDR3 spans 19 amino acids. V gave up 1 base and J gave up 1 base, with 17 bases separating them. CDR3 sequence: CASSQWVREPSSGANVLTF. The CDR3 region has the DNA TGCGCCAGCAGTCAATGGGTCAGGGAACCAAGTTCTGGGGCCAACGTCCTGACTTTC.

In DNA form, the CDR3 reads TGTGCCAGCAGCCCGAGGCTAGCGGGCTTCTACGAGCAGTACTTC. This gives the protein CASSPRLAGFYEQYF. The rearrangement joins TRBV11-2 to TRBJ2-7, with TRBD2 matching 8 bases. CDR3 length: 15 residues. The germline V gene has CDR1 SGHAT and CDR2 FQNNGV. V shed 5 bases and J 3 bases; nucleotides not matched to a gene: 9.

This chain connects TRBV18 to TRBJ1-2; D call uncertain. Per the germline V gene, CDR1 is KGHSH and CDR2 is LQKENI. Trimming removed 3 bases from V and 4 bases from J, with 9 bases in between. This CDR3 contains 13 residues. CDR3 bases: TGTGCCAGCTCACCGGCGGAGGCCTATGGCTACACCTTC. Amino acids: CASSPAEAYGYTF.

J is TRBJ2-5 and V is TRBV10-2; 10 bases are a match to TRBD2. The CDR3 runs to 13 residues. Per the germline V gene, CDR1 is WSHSY and CDR2 is SAAADI. The J segment lost 5 bases and the V segment lost 6 bases, leaving 3 bases of the junction unmatched. CDR3 bases: TGCGCCAGCAGCACTAGCGGGACGGAGACCCAGTACTTC. This translates into CASSTSGTETQYF.

The chain employs TRBV2 and TRBJ2-7; 9 bases match TRBD1. V lost 5 bases, J lost 7 bases, and 15 bases stayed unmatched. Germline V gives CDR1 SNHLY, CDR2 FYNNEI. The CDR3 has 16 amino acids. CDR3 residues: CASSSSSDRGLGEQYF. CDR3 sequence (DNA): TGTGCCAGCAGTTCATCGTCGGACAGGGGTTTGGGTGAGCAGTACTTC.

This clone was seen only a few times. This rearrangement joins TRBV7-2 to TRBJ2-7, with a weak D call TRBD1 (6 bases). This CDR3 contains 14 residues. Germline values: CDR1 SGHTA, CDR2 FQGNSA. Trimming cost V 5 bases and J 5 bases, with 16 bases left between them. CDR3 in DNA: TGTGCCAGCAGCGTACAGGGAACGTCGGACGAGCAGTACTTC. Translating it yields CASSVQGTSDEQYF.

The chain has TRBV6-5 and TRBJ2-7; D perhaps matches TRBD2 (6 bases). CDR3 length: 16 amino acids. From germline, CDR1 is MNHEY and CDR2 SVGAGI. The V end was cut by 2 bases, the J end by 6 bases, with 20 bases between. The CDR3 nucleotides read TGTGCCAGCAGTTACCTACCGGGTCCCCTCGGGGGCGAGCAGTACTTC. This encodes CASSYLPGPLGGEQYF.

This chain connects TRBV5-1 to TRBJ2-7; TRBD1 agrees at 8 bases. The CDR3 has 14 residues. The ends lost 5 bases at V and 4 bases at J; junction bases unmatched: 8. Germline V gives CDR1 SGHRS, CDR2 YFSETQ. CDR3 protein: CASSSTGADYEQYF. The CDR3 DNA sequence: TGCGCCAGCAGTTCGACAGGGGCTGATTACGAGCAGTACTTC.

The chain has TRBV6-1 and TRBJ2-7, with 8 bases aligning to TRBD2. The germline V gene encodes CDR1 MNHNS and CDR2 SASEGT. J was trimmed by 2 bases and V by 2 bases; bases with no gene match: 11. This CDR3 spans 17 amino acids. CDR3 loop: CASSEITGGQFPYEQYF. In DNA, the CDR3 is TGTGCCAGCAGTGAAATTACGGGGGGGCAGTTCCCCTACGAGCAGTACTTC.

The rearrangement joins TRBV7-9 to TRBJ2-5; no definite D call. Germline V CDR1 and CDR2: SEHNR, FQNEAQ (reference sequence). The V end was cut by 4 bases, the J end by 1 base, with 10 bases between. This CDR3 contains 14 residues. CDR3 sequence reads: CASSSKTPQETQYF. CDR3 bases: TGTGCCAGCAGCTCTAAGACACCCCAAGAGACCCAGTACTTC.

The chain couples TRBV7-8 to TRBJ2-7, with 10 bases lining up with TRBD2. This CDR3 spans 15 amino acids. The germline gives CDR1 SGHVS, CDR2 FQNEAQ. V dropped 5 bases and J dropped 4; count of bases not matched to a gene: 8. The CDR3 nucleotides read TGTGCCAGCAGCCAGGGACTAGCGAACGGTTACGAGCAGTACTTC. Translating it yields CASSQGLANGYEQYF.